This record covers a single T cell receptor (beta chain). These data are taken from a study of T cell changes during pregnancy in multiple sclerosis. Using immunoSEQ multiplex PCR, the repertoire was profiled, and TCRdb retains in-frame clones only, with some absent. Seen here are about 68,000 clones, approximately 90% observed once, and the top ten hold about 1.5%. This CDR3 comprises 15 residues. Looked up from germline, CDR1 is ENHRY and CDR2 is SYGVKD. The ends were cut back, 8 bases at V and 2 bases at J, with 13 bases in the middle. The sequence came from a female donor with multiple sclerosis, enrolled in a pregnancy study. V and J are TRBV10-3 and TRBJ2-6; tentatively, D is TRBD1 (5 bases). The input for sequencing was peripheral blood, taken in the third trimester of pregnancy. The CDR3 DNA reads as TGTGCCATCTCAGGACATATTGCTGGGGCCAACGTCCTGACTTTC. Its protein is CAISGHIAGANVLTF.